Reported below is one TCR beta chain. Germline CDR1 and CDR2: MNHNS and SASEGT. V lost 8 bases to trimming and J lost 3 bases; unmatched junction nucleotides: 10. This CDR3 spans 14 amino acids. The data stem from a study of molecular identifiers for immune sequencing clone quantification. Bulk TCR libraries used previously described methods and listed TCR primers. TCRdb re-called the PCR reads through MiXCR, storing one row per CDR3 protein. The sample includes about 630,000 distinct CDR3 sequences, roughly 27% of them seen just once. This receptor was taken from a human donor in good health. Some libraries in this study had Jurkat cell RNA spiked in. Material: naive CD8+ T cells from blood, with Jurkat cell RNA spiked in. Subset reported: FACS-sorted CD8+CD4-CCR7+CD45RA+ naive T cells. The chain has TRBV6-1 and TRBJ2-7; 7 positions match TRBD1. In DNA form, the CDR3 reads TGTGCCAGCGGACACAGGGGCAGACACTACGAGCAGTACTTC. Protein: CASGHRGRHYEQYF.